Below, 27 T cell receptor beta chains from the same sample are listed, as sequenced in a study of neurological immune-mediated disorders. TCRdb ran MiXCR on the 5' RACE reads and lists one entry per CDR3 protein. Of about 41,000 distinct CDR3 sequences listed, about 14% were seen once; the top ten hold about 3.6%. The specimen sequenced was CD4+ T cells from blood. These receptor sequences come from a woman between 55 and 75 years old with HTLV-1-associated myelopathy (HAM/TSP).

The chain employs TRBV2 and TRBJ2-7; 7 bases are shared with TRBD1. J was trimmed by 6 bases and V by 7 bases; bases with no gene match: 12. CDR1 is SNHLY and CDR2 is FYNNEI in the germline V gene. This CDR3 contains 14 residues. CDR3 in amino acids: CASNEKQGWSEQYF. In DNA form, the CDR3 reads TGTGCCAGCAACGAAAAACAGGGGTGGAGCGAGCAGTACTTC.

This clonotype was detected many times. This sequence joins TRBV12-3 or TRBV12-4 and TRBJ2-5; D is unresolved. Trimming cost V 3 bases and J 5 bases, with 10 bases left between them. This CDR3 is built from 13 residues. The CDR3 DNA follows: TGTGCCAGCAGTTTTGTGGGTCTGGAGACCCAGTACTTC. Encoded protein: CASSFVGLETQYF.

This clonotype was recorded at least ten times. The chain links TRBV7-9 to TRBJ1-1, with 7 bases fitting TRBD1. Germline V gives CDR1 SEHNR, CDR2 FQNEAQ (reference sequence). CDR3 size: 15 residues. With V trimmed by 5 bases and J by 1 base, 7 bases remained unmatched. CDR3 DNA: TGTGCCAGCAGCCCTCCGGGACAGCGGAACACTGAAGCTTTCTTT. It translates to CASSPPGQRNTEAFF.

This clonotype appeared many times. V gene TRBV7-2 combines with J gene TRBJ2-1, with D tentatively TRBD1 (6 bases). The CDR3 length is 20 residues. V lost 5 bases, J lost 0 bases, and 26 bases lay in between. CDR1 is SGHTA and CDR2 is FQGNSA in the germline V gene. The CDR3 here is CASSQYPPRQVLSSYNEQFF. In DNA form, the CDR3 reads TGTGCCAGCAGCCAATACCCACCTCGACAGGTTCTGAGCTCCTACAATGAGCAGTTCTTC.

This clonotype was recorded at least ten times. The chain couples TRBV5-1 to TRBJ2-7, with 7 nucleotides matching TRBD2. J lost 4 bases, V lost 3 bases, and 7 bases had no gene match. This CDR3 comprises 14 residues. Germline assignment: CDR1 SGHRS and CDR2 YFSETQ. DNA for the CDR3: TGCGCCAGCAGCTGGGGGGGGGAACCATACGAGCAGTACTTC. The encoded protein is CASSWGGEPYEQYF.

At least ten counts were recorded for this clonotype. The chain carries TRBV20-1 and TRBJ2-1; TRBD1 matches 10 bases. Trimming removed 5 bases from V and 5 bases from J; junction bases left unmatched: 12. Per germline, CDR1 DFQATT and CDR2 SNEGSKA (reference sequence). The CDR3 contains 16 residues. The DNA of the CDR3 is TGCAGTGCTGGGAGACAGGGGGCCCTTACAAACAATGAGCAGTTCTTC. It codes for CSAGRQGALTNNEQFF.

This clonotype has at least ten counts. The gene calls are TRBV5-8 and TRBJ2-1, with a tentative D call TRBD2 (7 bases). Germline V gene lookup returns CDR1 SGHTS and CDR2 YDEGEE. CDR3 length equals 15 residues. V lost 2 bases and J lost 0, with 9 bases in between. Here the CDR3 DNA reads TGTGCCAGCAGCTTCGGGGGGCCCTCCTACAATGAGCAGTTCTTC. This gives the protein CASSFGGPSYNEQFF.

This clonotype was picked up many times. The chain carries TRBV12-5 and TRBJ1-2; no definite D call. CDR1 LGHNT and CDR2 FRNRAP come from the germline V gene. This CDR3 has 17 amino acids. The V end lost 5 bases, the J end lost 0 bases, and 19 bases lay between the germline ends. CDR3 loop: CASGPGIIKPPNYGYTF. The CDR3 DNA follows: TGTGCTAGTGGTCCCGGGATAATCAAGCCTCCTAACTATGGCTACACCTTC.

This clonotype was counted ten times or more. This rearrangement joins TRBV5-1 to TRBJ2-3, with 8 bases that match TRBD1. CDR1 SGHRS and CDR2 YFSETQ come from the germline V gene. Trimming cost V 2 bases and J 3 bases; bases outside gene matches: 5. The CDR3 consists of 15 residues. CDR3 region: CASSFQQGETDTQYF. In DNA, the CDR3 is TGCGCCAGCAGCTTTCAACAGGGGGAAACAGATACGCAGTATTTT.

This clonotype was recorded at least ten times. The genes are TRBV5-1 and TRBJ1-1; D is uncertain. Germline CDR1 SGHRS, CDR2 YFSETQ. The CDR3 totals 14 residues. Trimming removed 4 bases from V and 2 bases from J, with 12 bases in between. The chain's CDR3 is CASSRSGGNTEAFF. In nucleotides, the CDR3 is TGCGCCAGCAGCCGAAGCGGTGGAAACACTGAAGCTTTCTTT.

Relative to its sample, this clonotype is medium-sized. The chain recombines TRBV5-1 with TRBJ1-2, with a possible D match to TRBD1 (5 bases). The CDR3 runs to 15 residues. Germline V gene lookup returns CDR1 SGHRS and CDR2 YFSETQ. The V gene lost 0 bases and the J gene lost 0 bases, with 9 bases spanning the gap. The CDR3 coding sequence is TGCGCCAGCAGCTTGGAGGCGGGACCTAACTATGGCTACACCTTC. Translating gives CASSLEAGPNYGYTF.

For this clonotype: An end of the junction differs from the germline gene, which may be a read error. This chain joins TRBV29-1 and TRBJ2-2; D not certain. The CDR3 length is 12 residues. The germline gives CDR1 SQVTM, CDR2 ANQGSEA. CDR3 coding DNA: TGCAGCGTTGGGCCTAACACCAGGGAGCTGTTTTTT. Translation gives CSVGPNTRELFF.

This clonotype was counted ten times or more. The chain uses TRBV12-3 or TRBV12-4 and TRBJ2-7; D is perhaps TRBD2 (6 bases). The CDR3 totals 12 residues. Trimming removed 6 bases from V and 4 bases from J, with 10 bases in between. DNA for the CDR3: TGTGCCAGCAGGCTCGCGGGGTACGAGCAGTACTTC. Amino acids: CASRLAGYEQYF.

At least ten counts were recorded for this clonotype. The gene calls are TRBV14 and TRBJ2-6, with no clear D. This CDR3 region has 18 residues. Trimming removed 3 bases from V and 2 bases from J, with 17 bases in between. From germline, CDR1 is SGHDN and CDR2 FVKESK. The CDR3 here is CASSHLLLGFPGANVLTF. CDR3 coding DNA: TGTGCCAGCAGCCATCTTTTGTTGGGGTTTCCTGGGGCCAACGTCCTGACTTTC. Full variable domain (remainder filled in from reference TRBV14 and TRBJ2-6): EAGVTQFPSHSVIEKGQTVTLRCDPISGHDNLYWYRRVMGKEIKFLLHFVKESKQDESGMPNNRFLAERTGGTYSTLKVQPAELEDSGVYFCASSHLLLGFPGANVLTFGAGSRLTVL.

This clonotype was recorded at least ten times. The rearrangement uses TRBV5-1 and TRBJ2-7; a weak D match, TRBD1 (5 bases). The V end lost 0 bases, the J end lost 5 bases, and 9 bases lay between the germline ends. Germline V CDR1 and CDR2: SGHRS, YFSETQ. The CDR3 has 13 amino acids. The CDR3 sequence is CASSLVAGNEQYF. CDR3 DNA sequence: TGCGCCAGCAGCTTGGTGGCAGGGAACGAGCAGTACTTC. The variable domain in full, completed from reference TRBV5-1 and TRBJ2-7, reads KAGVTQTPRYLIKTRGQQVTLSCSPISGHRSVSWYQQTPGQGLQFLFEYFSETQRNKGNFPGRFSGRQFSNSRSEMNVSTLELGDSALYLCASSLVAGNEQYFGPGTRLTVT.

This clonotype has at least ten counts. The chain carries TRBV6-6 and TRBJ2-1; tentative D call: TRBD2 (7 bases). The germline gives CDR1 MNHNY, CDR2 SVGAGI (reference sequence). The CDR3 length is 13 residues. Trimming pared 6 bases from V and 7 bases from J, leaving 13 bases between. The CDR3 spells CASSQKGGNEQFF. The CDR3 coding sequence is TGTGCCAGCAGCCAAAAGGGGGGGAATGAGCAGTTCTTC.

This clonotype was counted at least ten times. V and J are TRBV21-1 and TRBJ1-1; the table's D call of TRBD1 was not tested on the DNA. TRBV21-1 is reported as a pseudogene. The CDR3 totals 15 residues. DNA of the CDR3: TGTGCCAGCAGGCCCGGGGGACAGGGGCACACTGAAGCTTTCTTT. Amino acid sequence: CASRPGGQGHTEAFF.

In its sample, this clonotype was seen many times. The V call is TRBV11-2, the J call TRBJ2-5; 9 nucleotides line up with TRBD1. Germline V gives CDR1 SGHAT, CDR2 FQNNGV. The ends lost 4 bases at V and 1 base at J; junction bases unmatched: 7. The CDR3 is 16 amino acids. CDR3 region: CASSYDRGGLQETQYF. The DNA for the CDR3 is TGTGCCAGCAGCTACGACAGGGGGGGTCTCCAAGAGACCCAGTACTTC.

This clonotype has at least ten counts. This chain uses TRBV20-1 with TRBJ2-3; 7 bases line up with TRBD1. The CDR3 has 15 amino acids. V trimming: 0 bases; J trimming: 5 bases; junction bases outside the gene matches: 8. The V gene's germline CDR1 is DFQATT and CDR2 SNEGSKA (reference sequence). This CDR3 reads CSARDSGTEKDTQYF. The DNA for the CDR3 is TGCAGTGCTAGAGATTCCGGGACAGAAAAAGATACGCAGTATTTT.

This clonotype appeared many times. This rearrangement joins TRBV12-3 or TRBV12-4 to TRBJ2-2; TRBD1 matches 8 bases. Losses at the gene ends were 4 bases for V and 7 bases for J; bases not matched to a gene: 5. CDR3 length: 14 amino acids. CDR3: CASSSRGPVGELFF. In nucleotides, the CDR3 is TGTGCCAGCAGTTCCAGGGGGCCAGTCGGGGAGCTGTTTTTT.

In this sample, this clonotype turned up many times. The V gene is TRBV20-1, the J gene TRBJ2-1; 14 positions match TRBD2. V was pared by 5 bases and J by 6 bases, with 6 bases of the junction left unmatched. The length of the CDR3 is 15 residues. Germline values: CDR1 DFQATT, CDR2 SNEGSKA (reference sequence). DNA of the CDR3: TGCAGTGCTTCCTCCGGGACTAGCGGGGGCAATGAGCAGTTCTTC. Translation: CSASSGTSGGNEQFF.

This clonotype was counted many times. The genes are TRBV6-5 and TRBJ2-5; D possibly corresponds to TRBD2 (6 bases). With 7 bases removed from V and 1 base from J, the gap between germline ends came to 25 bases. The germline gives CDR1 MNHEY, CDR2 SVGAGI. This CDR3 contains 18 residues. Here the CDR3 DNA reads TGTGCCAGCAACCAAGGAGGCGGAGGGAAGGGTGGCCAAGAGACCCAGTACTTC. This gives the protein CASNQGGGGKGGQETQYF.

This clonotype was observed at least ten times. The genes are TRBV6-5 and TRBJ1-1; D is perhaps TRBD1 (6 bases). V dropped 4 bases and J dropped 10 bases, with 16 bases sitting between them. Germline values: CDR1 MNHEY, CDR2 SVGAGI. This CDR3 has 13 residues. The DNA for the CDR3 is TGTGCCAGCAGTTCCCCAGGGGTGGTAGGAGCTTTCTTT. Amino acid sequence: CASSSPGVVGAFF.

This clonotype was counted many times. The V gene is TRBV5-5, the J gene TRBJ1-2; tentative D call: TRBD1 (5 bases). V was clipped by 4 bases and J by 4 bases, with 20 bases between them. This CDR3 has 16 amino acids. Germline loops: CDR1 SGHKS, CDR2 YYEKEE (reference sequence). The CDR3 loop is CASSPRNAGALYGYTF. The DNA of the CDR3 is TGTGCCAGCAGCCCTAGGAACGCCGGGGCCCTCTATGGCTACACCTTC.

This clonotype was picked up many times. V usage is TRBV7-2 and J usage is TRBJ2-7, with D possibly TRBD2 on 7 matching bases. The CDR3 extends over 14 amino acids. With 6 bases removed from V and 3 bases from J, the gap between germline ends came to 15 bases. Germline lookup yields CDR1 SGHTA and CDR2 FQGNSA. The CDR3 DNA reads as TGTGCCAGCAGTCGGGGGGCCGGCAGCTACGAGCAGTACTTC. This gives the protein CASSRGAGSYEQYF.

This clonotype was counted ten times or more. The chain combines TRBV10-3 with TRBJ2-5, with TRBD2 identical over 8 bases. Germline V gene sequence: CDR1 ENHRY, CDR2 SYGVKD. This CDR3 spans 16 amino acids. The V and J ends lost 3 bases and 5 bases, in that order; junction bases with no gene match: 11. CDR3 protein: CAISETGLEGGETQYF. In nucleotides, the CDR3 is TGTGCCATCAGTGAAACGGGACTAGAAGGGGGGGAGACCCAGTACTTC.

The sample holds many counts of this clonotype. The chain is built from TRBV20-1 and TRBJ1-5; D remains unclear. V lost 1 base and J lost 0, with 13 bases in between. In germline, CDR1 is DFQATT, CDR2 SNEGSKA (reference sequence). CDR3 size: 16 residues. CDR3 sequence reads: CSARVGGTSSNQPQHF. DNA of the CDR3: TGCAGTGCTAGAGTGGGCGGCACCTCTAGCAATCAGCCCCAGCATTTT.